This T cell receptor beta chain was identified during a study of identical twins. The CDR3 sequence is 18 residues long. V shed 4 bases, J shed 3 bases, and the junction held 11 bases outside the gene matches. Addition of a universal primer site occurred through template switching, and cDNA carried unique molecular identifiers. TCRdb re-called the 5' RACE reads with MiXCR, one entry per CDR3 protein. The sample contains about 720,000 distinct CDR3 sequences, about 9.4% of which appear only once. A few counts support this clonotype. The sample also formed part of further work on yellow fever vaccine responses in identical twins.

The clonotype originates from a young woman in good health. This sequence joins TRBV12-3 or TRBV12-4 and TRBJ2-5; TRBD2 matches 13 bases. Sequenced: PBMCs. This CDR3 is CASSSRGRGLAGKETQYF. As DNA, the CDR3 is TGTGCCAGCAGTTCTAGGGGTAGGGGACTAGCGGGGAAAGAGACCCAGTACTTC.